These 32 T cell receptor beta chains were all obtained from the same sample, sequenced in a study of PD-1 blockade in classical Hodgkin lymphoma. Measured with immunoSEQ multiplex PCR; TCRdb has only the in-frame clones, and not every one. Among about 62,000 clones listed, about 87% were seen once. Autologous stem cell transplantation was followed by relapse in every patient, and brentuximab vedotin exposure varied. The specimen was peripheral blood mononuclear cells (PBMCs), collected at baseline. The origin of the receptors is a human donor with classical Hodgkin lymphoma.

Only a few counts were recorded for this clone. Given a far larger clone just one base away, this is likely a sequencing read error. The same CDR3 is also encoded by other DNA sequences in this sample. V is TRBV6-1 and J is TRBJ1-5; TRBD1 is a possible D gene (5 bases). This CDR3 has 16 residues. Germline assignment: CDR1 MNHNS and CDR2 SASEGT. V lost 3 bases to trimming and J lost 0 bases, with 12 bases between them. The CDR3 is CASSESPGNSNQPQHF. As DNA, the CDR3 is TGTGCCAGCAGTGAGTCGCCAGGGAATAGCAATCAGCCCCAGCATTTT.

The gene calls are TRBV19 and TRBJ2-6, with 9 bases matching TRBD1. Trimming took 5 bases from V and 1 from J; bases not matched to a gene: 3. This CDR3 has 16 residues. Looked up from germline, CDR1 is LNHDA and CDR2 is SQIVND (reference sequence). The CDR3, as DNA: TGTGCCAGTAGTCAAGGACAGGGGTCTGGGGCCAACGTCCTGACTTTC. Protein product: CASSQGQGSGANVLTF.

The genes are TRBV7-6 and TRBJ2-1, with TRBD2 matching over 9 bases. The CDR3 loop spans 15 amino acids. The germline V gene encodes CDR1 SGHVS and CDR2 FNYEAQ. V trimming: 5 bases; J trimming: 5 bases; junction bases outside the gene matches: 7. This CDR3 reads CASSHSGGPHNEQFF. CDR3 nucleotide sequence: TGTGCCAGCAGCCATAGCGGGGGACCACACAATGAGCAGTTCTTC. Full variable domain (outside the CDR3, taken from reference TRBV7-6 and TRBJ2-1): GAGVSQSPRYKVTKRGQDVALRCDPISGHVSLYWYRQALGQGPEFLTYFNYEAQQDKSGLPNDRFSAERPEGSISTLTIQRTEQRDSAMYRCASSHSGGPHNEQFFGPGTRLTVL.

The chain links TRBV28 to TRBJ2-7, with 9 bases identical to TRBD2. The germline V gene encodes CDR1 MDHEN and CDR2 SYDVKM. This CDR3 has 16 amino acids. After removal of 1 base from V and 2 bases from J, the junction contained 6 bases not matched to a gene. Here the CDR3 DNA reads TGTGCCAGCAGTTTATTAAGTGCGGGGGGGACCTACGAGCAGTACTTC. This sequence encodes CASSLLSAGGTYEQYF.

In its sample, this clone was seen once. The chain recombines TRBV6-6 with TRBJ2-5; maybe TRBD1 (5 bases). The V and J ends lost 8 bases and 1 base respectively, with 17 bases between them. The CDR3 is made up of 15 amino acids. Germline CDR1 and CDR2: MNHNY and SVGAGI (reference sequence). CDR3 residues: CASPNPLDSQETQYF. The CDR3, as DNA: TGTGCCAGCCCAAACCCCCTAGACAGCCAAGAGACCCAGTACTTC.

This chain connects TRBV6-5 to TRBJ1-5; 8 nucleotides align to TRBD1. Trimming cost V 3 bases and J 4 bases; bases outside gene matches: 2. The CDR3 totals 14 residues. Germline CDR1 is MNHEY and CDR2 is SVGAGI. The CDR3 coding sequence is TGTGCCAGCAGTTATGGACAGGGAAATCAGCCCCAGCATTTT. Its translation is CASSYGQGNQPQHF.

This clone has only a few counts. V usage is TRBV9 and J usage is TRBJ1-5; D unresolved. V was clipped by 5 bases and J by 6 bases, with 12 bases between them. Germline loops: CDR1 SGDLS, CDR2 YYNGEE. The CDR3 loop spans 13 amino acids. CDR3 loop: CASSQSSGQPQHF. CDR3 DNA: TGTGCCAGCAGTCAAAGTTCGGGTCAGCCCCAGCATTTT.

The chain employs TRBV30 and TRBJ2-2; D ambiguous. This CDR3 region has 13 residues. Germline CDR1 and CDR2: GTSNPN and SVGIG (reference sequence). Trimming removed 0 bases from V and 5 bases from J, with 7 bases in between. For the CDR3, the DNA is TGTGCCTGGAGTGTACAGTCTACCGGGGAGCTGTTTTTT. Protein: CAWSVQSTGELFF.

CDR3 DNA: TGTGCCAGCAGTTTAAGAGGGAATAATTCACCCCTCCACTTT. This sequence encodes CASSLRGNNSPLHF. The chain joins TRBV7-9 to TRBJ1-6; unclear D gene. The CDR3 spans 14 residues. V lost 6 bases to trimming and J lost 5 bases, with 11 bases between them. The germline V gene encodes CDR1 SEHNR and CDR2 FQNEAQ (reference sequence). The full variable domain, completed using reference TRBV7-9 and TRBJ1-6, is DTGVSQNPRHKITKRGQNVTFRCDPISEHNRLYWYRQTLGQGPEFLTYFQNEAQLEKSRLLSDRFSAERPKGSFSTLEIQRTEQGDSAMYLCASSLRGNNSPLHFGNGTRLTVT.

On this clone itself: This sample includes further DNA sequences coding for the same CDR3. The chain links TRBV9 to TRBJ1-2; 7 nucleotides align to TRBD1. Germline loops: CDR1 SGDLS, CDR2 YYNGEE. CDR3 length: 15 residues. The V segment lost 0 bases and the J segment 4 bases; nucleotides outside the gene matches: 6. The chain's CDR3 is CASSVGAGTVYGYTF. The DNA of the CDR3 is TGTGCCAGCAGCGTAGGGGCCGGGACAGTCTATGGCTACACCTTC. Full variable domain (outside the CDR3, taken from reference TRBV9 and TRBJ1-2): DSGVTQTPKHLITATGQRVTLRCSPRSGDLSVYWYQQSLDQGLQFLIQYYNGEERAKGNILERFSAQQFPDLHSELNLSSLELGDSALYFCASSVGAGTVYGYTFGSGTRLTVV.

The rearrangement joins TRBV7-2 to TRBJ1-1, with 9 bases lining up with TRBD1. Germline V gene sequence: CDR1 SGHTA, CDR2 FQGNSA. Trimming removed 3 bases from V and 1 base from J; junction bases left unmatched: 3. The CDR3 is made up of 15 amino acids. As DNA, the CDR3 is TGTGCCAGCAGCTTGGCGGGACAGGGGAACACTGAAGCTTTCTTT. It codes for CASSLAGQGNTEAFF.

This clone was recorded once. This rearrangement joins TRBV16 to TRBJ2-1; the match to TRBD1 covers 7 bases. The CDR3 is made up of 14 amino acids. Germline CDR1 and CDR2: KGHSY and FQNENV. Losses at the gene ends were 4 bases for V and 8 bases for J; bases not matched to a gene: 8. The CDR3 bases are TGTGCCAGCAGCCCCGGGACAGTTTGGGATGAGCAGTTCTTC. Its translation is CASSPGTVWDEQFF.

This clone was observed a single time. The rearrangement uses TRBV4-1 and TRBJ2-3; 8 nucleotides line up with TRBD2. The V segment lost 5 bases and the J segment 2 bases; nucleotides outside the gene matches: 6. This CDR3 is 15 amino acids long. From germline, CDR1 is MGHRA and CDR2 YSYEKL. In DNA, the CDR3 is TGCGCCAGCAGCACAGCGGGGGCCTCCACAGATACGCAGTATTTT. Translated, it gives CASSTAGASTDTQYF.

CDR3 coding DNA: TGTGCCTGGAGTGTAGGTCAGGTCTCCACTGGAAACACCATATATTTT. Protein product: CAWSVGQVSTGNTIYF. The chain links TRBV30 to TRBJ1-3; D gene ambiguous. Between the trimmed V and J ends, which lost 0 bases and 2 bases, there was a span of 14 bases. CDR1 is GTSNPN and CDR2 is SVGIG in the germline V gene (reference sequence). CDR3 length: 16 amino acids. Full variable domain (rest looked up from reference TRBV30 and TRBJ1-3): SQTIHQWPATLVQPVGSPLSLECTVEGTSNPNLYWYRQAAGRGLQLLFYSVGIGQISSEVPQNLSASRPQDRQFILSSKKLLLSDSGFYLCAWSVGQVSTGNTIYFGEGSWLTVV.

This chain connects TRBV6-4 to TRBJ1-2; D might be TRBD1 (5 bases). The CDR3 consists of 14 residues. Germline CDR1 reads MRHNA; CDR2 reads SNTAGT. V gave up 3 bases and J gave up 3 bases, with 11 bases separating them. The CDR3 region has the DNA TGTGCCAGCAGTGAAGGAGGGGTGGACTATGGCTACACCTTC. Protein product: CASSEGGVDYGYTF.

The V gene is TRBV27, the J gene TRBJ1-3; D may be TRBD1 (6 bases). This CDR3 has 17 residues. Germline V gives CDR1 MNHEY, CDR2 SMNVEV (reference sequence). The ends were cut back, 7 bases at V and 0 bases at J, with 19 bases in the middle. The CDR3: CASTPSGQLVSGNTIYF. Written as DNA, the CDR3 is TGTGCCAGCACTCCTTCCGGACAGCTGGTCTCTGGAAACACCATATATTTT.

Here the CDR3 DNA reads TGTGCCAGCGGGGAGCAATCTGGGGCCAACGTCCTGACTTTC. This codes for CASGEQSGANVLTF. The rearrangement uses TRBV6-5 and TRBJ2-6; TRBD2 might be the D (5 bases). V was clipped by 8 bases and J by 1 base, with 9 bases between them. CDR3 length: 14 amino acids. The germline V gene has CDR1 MNHEY and CDR2 SVGAGI.

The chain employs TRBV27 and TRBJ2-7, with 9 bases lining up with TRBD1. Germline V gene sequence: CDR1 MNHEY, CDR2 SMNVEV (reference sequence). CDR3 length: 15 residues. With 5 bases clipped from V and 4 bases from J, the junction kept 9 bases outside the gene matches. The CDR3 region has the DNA TGTGCCAGCAGTCATAACCGGGACAGGGTGTACGAGCAGTACTTC. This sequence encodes CASSHNRDRVYEQYF.

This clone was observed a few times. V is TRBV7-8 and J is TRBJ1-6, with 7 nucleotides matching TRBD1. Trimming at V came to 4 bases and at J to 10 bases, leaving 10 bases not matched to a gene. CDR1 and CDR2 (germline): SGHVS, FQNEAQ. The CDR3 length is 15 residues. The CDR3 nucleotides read TGTGCCAGCAGCTCACAACGACAGGGAGGATCACCCCTCCACTTT. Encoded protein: CASSSQRQGGSPLHF.

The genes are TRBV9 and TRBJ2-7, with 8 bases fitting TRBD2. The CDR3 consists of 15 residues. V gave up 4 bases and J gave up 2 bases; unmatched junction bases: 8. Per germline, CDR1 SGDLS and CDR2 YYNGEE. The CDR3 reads CASSPAGDLAYEQYF. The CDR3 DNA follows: TGTGCCAGCAGCCCAGCGGGGGACCTCGCCTACGAGCAGTACTTC.

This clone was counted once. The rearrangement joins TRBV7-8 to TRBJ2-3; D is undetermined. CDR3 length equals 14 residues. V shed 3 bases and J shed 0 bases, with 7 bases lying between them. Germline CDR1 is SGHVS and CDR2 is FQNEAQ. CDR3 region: CASSFMFSTDTQYF. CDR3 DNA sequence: TGTGCCAGCAGCTTTATGTTTAGCACAGATACGCAGTATTTT.

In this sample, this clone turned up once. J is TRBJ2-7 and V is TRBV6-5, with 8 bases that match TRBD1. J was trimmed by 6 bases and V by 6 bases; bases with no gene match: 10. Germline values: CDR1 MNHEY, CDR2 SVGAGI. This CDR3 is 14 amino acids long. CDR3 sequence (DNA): TGTGCCAGCAGCAACGACCCCCAGGGGGCCGAGCAGTACTTC. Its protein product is CASSNDPQGAEQYF.

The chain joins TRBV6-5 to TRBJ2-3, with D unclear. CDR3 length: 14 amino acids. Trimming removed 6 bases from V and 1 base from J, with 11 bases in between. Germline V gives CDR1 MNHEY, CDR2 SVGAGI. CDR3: CASSFSQGTDTQYF. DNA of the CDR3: TGTGCCAGCAGCTTTTCCCAGGGCACAGATACGCAGTATTTT.

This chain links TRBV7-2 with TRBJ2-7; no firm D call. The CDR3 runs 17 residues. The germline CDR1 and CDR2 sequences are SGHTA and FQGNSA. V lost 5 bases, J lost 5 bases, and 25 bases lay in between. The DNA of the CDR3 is TGTGCCAGCAGCCTCAACCCCTGGGGTCAATTTTCGCACGAGCAGTACTTC. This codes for CASSLNPWGQFSHEQYF.

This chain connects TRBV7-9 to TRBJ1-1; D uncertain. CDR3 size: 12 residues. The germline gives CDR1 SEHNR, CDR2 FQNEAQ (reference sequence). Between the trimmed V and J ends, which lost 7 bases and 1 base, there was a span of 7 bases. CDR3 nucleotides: TGTGCCAGCAACAGACCGAACACTGAAGCTTTCTTT. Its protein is CASNRPNTEAFF.

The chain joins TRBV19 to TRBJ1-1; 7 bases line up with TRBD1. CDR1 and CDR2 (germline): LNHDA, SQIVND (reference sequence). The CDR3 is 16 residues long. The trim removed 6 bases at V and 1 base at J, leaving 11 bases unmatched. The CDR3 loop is CASSYRQGATNTEAFF. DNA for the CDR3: TGTGCCAGTAGCTACCGACAGGGCGCAACGAACACTGAAGCTTTCTTT.

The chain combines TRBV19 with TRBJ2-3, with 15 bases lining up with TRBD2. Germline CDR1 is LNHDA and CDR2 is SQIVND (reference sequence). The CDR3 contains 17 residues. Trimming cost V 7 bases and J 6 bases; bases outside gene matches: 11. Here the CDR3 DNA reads TGTGCCAGTATGGGCCCCGGACTAGCGGGGGGGCCCGATACGCAGTATTTT. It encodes CASMGPGLAGGPDTQYF.

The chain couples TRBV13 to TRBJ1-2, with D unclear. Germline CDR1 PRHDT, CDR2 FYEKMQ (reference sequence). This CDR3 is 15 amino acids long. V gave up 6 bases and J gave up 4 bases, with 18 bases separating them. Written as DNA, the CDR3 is TGTGCCAGCAGTCCACAGCCCGTTGAAGGCTATGGCTACACCTTC. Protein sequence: CASSPQPVEGYGYTF. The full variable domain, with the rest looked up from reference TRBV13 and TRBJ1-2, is AAGVIQSPRHLIKEKRETATLKCYPIPRHDTVYWYQQGPGQDPQFLISFYEKMQSDKGSIPDRFSAQQFSDYHSELNMSSLELGDSALYFCASSPQPVEGYGYTFGSGTRLTVV.

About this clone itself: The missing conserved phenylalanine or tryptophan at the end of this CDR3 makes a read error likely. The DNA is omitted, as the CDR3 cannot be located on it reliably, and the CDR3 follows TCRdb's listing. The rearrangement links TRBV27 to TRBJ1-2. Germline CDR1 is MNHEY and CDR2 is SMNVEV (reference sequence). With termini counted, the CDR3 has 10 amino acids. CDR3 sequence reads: CASSLGGTRG.

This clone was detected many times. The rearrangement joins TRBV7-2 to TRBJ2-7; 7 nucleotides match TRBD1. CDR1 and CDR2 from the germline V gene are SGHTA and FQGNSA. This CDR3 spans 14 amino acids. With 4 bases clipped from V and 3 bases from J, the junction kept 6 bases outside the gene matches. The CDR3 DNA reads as TGTGCCAGCAGCTCCCCCGGACAGGACTACGAGCAGTACTTC. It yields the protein CASSSPGQDYEQYF.

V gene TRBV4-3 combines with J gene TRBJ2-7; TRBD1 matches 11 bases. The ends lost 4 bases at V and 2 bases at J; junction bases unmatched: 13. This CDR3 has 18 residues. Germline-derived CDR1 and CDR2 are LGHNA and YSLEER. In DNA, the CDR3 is TGCGCCAGCAGCCTAACACTCAAACCGGGACAGGGGGCCTACGAGCAGTACTTC. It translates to CASSLTLKPGQGAYEQYF.

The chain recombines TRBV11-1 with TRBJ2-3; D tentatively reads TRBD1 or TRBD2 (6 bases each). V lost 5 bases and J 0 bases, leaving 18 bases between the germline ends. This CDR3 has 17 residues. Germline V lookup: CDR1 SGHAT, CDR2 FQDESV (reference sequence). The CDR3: CASSPSGGGRSTDTQYF. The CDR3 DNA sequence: TGTGCCAGCAGCCCGAGTGGTGGGGGGCGAAGCACAGATACGCAGTATTTT.